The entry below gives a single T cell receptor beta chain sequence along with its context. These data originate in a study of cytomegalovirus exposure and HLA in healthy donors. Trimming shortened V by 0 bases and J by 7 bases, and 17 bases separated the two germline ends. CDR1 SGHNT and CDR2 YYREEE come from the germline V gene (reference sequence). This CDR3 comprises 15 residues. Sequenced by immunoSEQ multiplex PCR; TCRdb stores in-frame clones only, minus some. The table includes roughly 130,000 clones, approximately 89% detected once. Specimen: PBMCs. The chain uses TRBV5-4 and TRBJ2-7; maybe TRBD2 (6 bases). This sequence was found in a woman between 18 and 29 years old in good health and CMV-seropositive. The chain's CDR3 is CASSLVGGTTGEQYF. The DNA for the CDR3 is TGTGCCAGCAGCTTGGTTGGGGGGACCACTGGGGAGCAGTACTTC. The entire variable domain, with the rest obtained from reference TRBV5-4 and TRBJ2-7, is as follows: ETGVTQSPTHLIKTRGQQVTLRCSSQSGHNTVSWYQQALGQGPQFIFQYYREEENGRGNFPPRFSGLQFPNYSSELNVNALELDDSALYLCASSLVGGTTGEQYFGPGTRLTVT.